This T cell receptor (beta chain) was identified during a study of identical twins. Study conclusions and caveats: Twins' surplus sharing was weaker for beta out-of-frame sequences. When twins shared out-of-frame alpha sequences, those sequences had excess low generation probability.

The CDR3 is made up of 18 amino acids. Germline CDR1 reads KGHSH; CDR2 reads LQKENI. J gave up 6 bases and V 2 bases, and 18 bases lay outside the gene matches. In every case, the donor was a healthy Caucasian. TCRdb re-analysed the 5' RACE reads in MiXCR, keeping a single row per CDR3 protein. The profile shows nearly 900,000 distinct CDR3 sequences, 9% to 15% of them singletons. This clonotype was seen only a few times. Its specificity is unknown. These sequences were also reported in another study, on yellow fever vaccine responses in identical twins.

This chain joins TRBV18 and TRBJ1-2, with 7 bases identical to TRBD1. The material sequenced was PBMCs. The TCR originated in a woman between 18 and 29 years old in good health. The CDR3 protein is CASSPGRGRAGEFNGYTF. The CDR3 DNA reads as TGTGCCAGCTCACCAGGGAGGGGGCGAGCCGGAGAGTTCAATGGCTACACCTTC.